One and the same sample provided the 29 T cell receptor beta chains below, sequenced in a study of shared clonotypes between healthy human individuals. It was CD45RO-negative cells, positively selected for CCR7, that made up naive CD8 cells, with terminally differentiated effector memory CD45RA+ cells excluded. The data were produced by immunoSEQ multiplex PCR, yet TCRdb's version contains in-frame clones alone and is incomplete. The data contain around 1.9 million clones, 85% to 95% of them singletons. Source material: naive CD8+ T cells from PBMCs. These receptors all stem from a man between 18 and 29 years old in good health. Some clones in this sample may be carry-over from other donors' samples.

This clone appeared once. The chain carries TRBV10-3 and TRBJ2-2, with D tentatively TRBD1 or TRBD2 (5 bases each). Germline V gene sequence: CDR1 ENHRY, CDR2 SYGVKD. V was trimmed by 6 bases and J by 2 bases, leaving 16 bases between them. This CDR3 spans 16 amino acids. The CDR3 spells CAIRGDDRYNTGELFF. The DNA of the CDR3 is TGTGCCATCAGGGGGGATGACAGATATAACACCGGGGAGCTGTTTTTT.

Concerning this clone itself: The sample carries other DNA sequences with the same CDR3. The J gene is TRBJ1-2, the V gene TRBV7-9; possibly TRBD1 for D (6 bases). The CDR3 sequence is 13 residues long. V lost 3 bases and J lost 8, with 13 bases in between. Germline CDR1 and CDR2: SEHNR and FQNEAQ (reference sequence). The CDR3 loop is CASSFAGGDGYTF. CDR3 sequence (DNA): TGTGCCAGCAGCTTTGCCGGGGGCGACGGCTACACCTTC.

The V gene is TRBV27, the J gene TRBJ1-2; possibly TRBD1 for D (5 bases). The V gene's germline CDR1 is MNHEY and CDR2 SMNVEV (reference sequence). Trimming took off 5 bases at V and 4 bases at J, with 17 bases between the two ends. The CDR3 covers 15 residues. CDR3 residues: CASSPTPGTVYGYTF. The CDR3 DNA reads as TGTGCCAGCAGTCCGACCCCCGGGACGGTCTATGGCTACACCTTC.

The chain combines TRBV5-4 with TRBJ1-1, with D unclear. Looked up from germline, CDR1 is SGHNT and CDR2 is YYREEE (reference sequence). The CDR3 is 13 amino acids. V was cut by 4 bases and J by 1 base, with 8 bases left in between. CDR3 DNA: TGTGCCAGCAGCCCCGTGGAGAACACTGAAGCTTTCTTT. Translating it yields CASSPVENTEAFF.

The chain joins TRBV7-8 to TRBJ1-3; a possible D gene is TRBD1 (5 bases). Germline-derived CDR1 and CDR2 are SGHVS and FQNEAQ. The CDR3 is 16 amino acids. V gave up 3 bases and J gave up 0 bases, with 12 bases separating them. The CDR3 DNA sequence: TGTGCCAGCAGCTTCGTCATAGGGGACTCTGGAAACACCATATATTTT. Protein: CASSFVIGDSGNTIYF.

The CDR3 spells CASSPLGIHDEQFF. The CDR3 bases are TGTGCCAGCAGTCCCCTGGGCATTCACGATGAGCAGTTCTTC. The chain has TRBV6-5 and TRBJ2-1; D is unclear. This CDR3 contains 14 residues. Deletions cut 5 bases from V and 8 bases from J, with 16 bases between. Germline CDR1 MNHEY, CDR2 SVGAGI.

The chain is built from TRBV5-6 and TRBJ2-7, with a possible D match to TRBD2 (6 bases). The CDR3 covers 15 residues. With 4 bases removed from V and 1 base from J, the gap between germline ends came to 15 bases. CDR1 and CDR2 (germline): SGHDT, YYEEEE. The CDR3 loop reads CASSAGTLNSYEQYF. The CDR3 bases are TGTGCCAGCAGCGCGGGGACCTTAAATTCCTACGAGCAGTACTTC.

Notes on this clone: The same CDR3 can be traced to other DNA sequences in this sample. This chain joins TRBV27 and TRBJ1-4; a weak D match, TRBD1 (6 bases). The ends were cut back, 3 bases at V and 7 bases at J, with 12 bases in the middle. This CDR3 has 14 residues. Germline loops: CDR1 MNHEY, CDR2 SMNVEV (reference sequence). In DNA form, the CDR3 reads TGTGCCAGCAGTTTGGCGGGGGCGGGTGAAAAACTGTTTTTT. As protein: CASSLAGAGEKLFF.

This rearrangement joins TRBV27 to TRBJ2-2; D gene ambiguous. The CDR3 has 13 amino acids. The germline gives CDR1 MNHEY, CDR2 SMNVEV (reference sequence). V was pared by 6 bases and J by 5 bases, with 10 bases between. The CDR3 loop reads CASRTLETGELFF. The CDR3 DNA reads as TGTGCCAGCAGGACCTTAGAGACCGGGGAGCTGTTTTTT.

This clone was recorded only once. This rearrangement joins TRBV28 to TRBJ2-3; D may be TRBD2 (6 bases). The germline gives CDR1 MDHEN, CDR2 SYDVKM. This CDR3 has 14 residues. The V and J ends lost 4 bases and 3 bases respectively, with 11 bases between them. CDR3 amino acids: CASSWGVRTDTQYF. CDR3 coding DNA: TGTGCCAGCAGTTGGGGGGTGAGGACAGATACGCAGTATTTT.

The chain carries TRBV7-6 and TRBJ2-7, with 13 bases identical to TRBD2. Germline V CDR1 and CDR2: SGHVS, FNYEAQ. The trim removed 4 bases at V and 6 bases at J, leaving 6 bases unmatched. The CDR3 covers 15 residues. DNA for the CDR3: TGTGCCAGCAGCTCACTAGCGGGAGGGCATGGCGAGCAGTACTTC. Amino acid sequence: CASSSLAGGHGEQYF. Looking up the rest from reference TRBV7-6 and TRBJ2-7 gives the full variable domain: GAGVSQSPRYKVTKRGQDVALRCDPISGHVSLYWYRQALGQGPEFLTYFNYEAQQDKSGLPNDRFSAERPEGSISTLTIQRTEQRDSAMYRCASSSLAGGHGEQYFGPGTRLTVT.

The rearrangement joins TRBV7-2 to TRBJ1-4; D remains unclear. CDR3 length equals 15 residues. CDR1 is SGHTA and CDR2 is FQGNSA in the germline V gene. The V end was cut by 8 bases, the J end by 3 bases, with 16 bases between. CDR3 DNA sequence: TGTGCCAGCGGCGAAAGGTTGTGGGCTAATGAAAAACTGTTTTTT. Amino acid sequence: CASGERLWANEKLFF.

This clone has only one observation. The rearrangement uses TRBV27 and TRBJ2-4; D perhaps matches TRBD2 (5 bases). The CDR3 is 16 amino acids. The germline CDR1 and CDR2 sequences are MNHEY and SMNVEV (reference sequence). V gave up 0 bases and J gave up 6 bases, with 15 bases separating them. The CDR3 DNA reads TGTGCCAGCAGTTTATCATGGCGAGCTGCGGGAAACATTCAGTACTTC. It encodes CASSLSWRAAGNIQYF.

J is TRBJ2-1 and V is TRBV11-2; the match to TRBD2 covers 9 bases. Trimming removed 8 bases from V and 0 bases from J; junction bases left unmatched: 5. Per germline, CDR1 SGHAT and CDR2 FQNNGV. The CDR3 has 15 residues. CDR3 loop: CASGRSGSSYNEQFF. The DNA for the CDR3 is TGTGCCAGCGGGCGTAGCGGGAGCTCCTACAATGAGCAGTTCTTC.

This chain links TRBV7-9 with TRBJ2-4; D may be TRBD1 or TRBD2 (5 bases each). Per germline, CDR1 SEHNR and CDR2 FQNEAQ (reference sequence). Between the trimmed V and J ends, which lost 5 bases and 0 bases, there was a span of 14 bases. This CDR3 spans 16 amino acids. CDR3 region: CASSGDLDLAKNIQYF. The CDR3 coding sequence is TGTGCCAGCAGCGGGGACCTGGATCTAGCCAAAAACATTCAGTACTTC.

This CDR3 reads CAWSVDSVTEAFF. CDR3 sequence (DNA): TGTGCCTGGAGTGTAGATAGTGTCACTGAAGCTTTCTTT. The rearrangement uses TRBV30 and TRBJ1-1; D call uncertain. CDR1 GTSNPN and CDR2 SVGIG come from the germline V gene (reference sequence). The CDR3 loop spans 13 amino acids. V lost 0 bases to trimming and J lost 4 bases, with 9 bases between them.

The chain employs TRBV2 and TRBJ2-1, with TRBD2 matching 8 bases. Germline CDR1 and CDR2: SNHLY and FYNNEI. With 4 bases clipped from V and 7 bases from J, the junction kept 9 bases outside the gene matches. The CDR3 totals 15 residues. The CDR3 region has the DNA TGTGCCAGCAGTGCTTTAGCGGGATATACTAATGAGCAGTTCTTC. This codes for CASSALAGYTNEQFF.

The chain joins TRBV5-1 to TRBJ2-1; no clear D gene. Germline V CDR1 and CDR2: SGHRS, YFSETQ. This CDR3 has 17 residues. V was pared by 3 bases and J by 1 base, with 17 bases between. CDR3 residues: CASSSTVGGRSYNEQFF. CDR3 nucleotide sequence: TGCGCCAGCAGCTCTACTGTAGGTGGTAGATCCTACAATGAGCAGTTCTTC.

This sequence joins TRBV27 and TRBJ2-7; 7 bases are a match to TRBD2. The CDR3 length is 20 residues. With 5 bases clipped from V and 7 bases from J, the junction kept 29 bases outside the gene matches. Germline values: CDR1 MNHEY, CDR2 SMNVEV (reference sequence). The CDR3 DNA reads as TGTGCCAGCAGTCAAAGCCCCCCAAGGCTCACAGCGGGATATACGGGGGAGCAGTACTTC. Protein sequence: CASSQSPPRLTAGYTGEQYF.

The table lists this clone with a few counts. This CDR3 is CASFIVGSENTEAFF. CDR3 DNA: TGTGCCAGCTTTATTGTAGGGAGTGAGAACACTGAAGCTTTCTTT. The chain recombines TRBV7-9 with TRBJ1-1; D gene unclear. Germline-derived CDR1 and CDR2 are SEHNR and FQNEAQ (reference sequence). V shed 8 bases and J shed 1 base, with 17 bases lying between them. CDR3 length equals 15 residues.

Points on this clone: The sample contains more than one DNA sequence encoding this CDR3. V is TRBV27 and J is TRBJ1-1; no definite D call. Trimming removed 2 bases at V and 1 base at J, with 11 bases between. The CDR3 spans 15 residues. CDR1 and CDR2 (germline): MNHEY, SMNVEV (reference sequence). This chain's CDR3 is CASSLAPGGNTEAFF. CDR3 DNA sequence: TGTGCCAGCAGTTTAGCCCCGGGTGGGAACACTGAAGCTTTCTTT.

The gene calls are TRBV9 and TRBJ2-5; 10 bases map to TRBD2. The CDR3 runs 15 residues. The V gene's germline CDR1 is SGDLS and CDR2 YYNGEE. J gave up 2 bases and V 3 bases, and 4 bases lay outside the gene matches. CDR3 nucleotide sequence: TGTGCCAGCAGCGGAAGTAGCGGGAGGCAAGAGACCCAGTACTTC. This codes for CASSGSSGRQETQYF.

V usage is TRBV7-9 and J usage is TRBJ2-1; D gene ambiguous. The CDR3 has 15 amino acids. The germline V gene encodes CDR1 SEHNR and CDR2 FQNEAQ (reference sequence). V was trimmed by 3 bases and J by 1 base, leaving 10 bases between them. The CDR3 protein is CASSFRDGSYNEQFF. The DNA of the CDR3 is TGTGCCAGCAGCTTTAGAGACGGTTCCTACAATGAGCAGTTCTTC.

The V call is TRBV27, the J call TRBJ1-3; TRBD1 matches at 7 bases. Germline V gene data show CDR1 as MNHEY and CDR2 as SMNVEV (reference sequence). Trimming cost V 6 bases and J 3 bases; bases outside gene matches: 8. This CDR3 spans 15 amino acids. The CDR3 DNA follows: TGTGCCAGCAGCAAAGACAGGGCTGGTGGAAACACCATATATTTT. Protein product: CASSKDRAGGNTIYF.

V is TRBV19 and J is TRBJ1-2; D not certain. Germline loops: CDR1 LNHDA, CDR2 SQIVND (reference sequence). The CDR3 contains 13 residues. V lost 1 base and J lost 8, with 11 bases in between. CDR3 sequence reads: CASSIALLGGYTF. For the CDR3, the DNA is TGTGCCAGTAGTATAGCCCTTCTTGGAGGCTACACCTTC.

The chain is built from TRBV9 and TRBJ2-1, with D unclear. This CDR3 is 12 amino acids long. The germline gives CDR1 SGDLS, CDR2 YYNGEE. Trimming left V 4 bases short and J 8 bases short, with 10 bases between. The CDR3 DNA reads as TGTGCCAGCAGCCCGCATGGGGATGAGCAGTTCTTC. It specifies CASSPHGDEQFF.

This chain uses TRBV9 with TRBJ1-2; TRBD1 aligns across 11 bases. CDR3 length equals 14 residues. Looked up from germline, CDR1 is SGDLS and CDR2 is YYNGEE. Unmatched junction bases numbered 6, after V lost 3 bases and J lost 8 bases. As DNA, the CDR3 is TGTGCCAGCAGCGCGGACAGGGGGCGTGAAGGCTACACCTTC. Protein product: CASSADRGREGYTF.

The chain combines TRBV28 with TRBJ2-2, with TRBD1 matching 8 bases. The J segment lost 6 bases and the V segment lost 7 bases, leaving 10 bases of the junction unmatched. CDR3 length: 15 residues. Germline CDR1 reads MDHEN; CDR2 reads SYDVKM. The CDR3 region has the DNA TGTGCCAGCATTTCCACCAGGGGGCACCCCGGGGAGCTGTTTTTT. This gives the protein CASISTRGHPGELFF.

This chain connects TRBV9 to TRBJ2-7, with D unclear. CDR3 size: 14 residues. Trimming cost V 1 base and J 0 bases, with 8 bases left between them. Germline-derived CDR1 and CDR2 are SGDLS and YYNGEE. CDR3 nucleotides: TGTGCCAGCAGCGTACAATTAAACTCCTACGAGCAGTACTTC. It codes for CASSVQLNSYEQYF.